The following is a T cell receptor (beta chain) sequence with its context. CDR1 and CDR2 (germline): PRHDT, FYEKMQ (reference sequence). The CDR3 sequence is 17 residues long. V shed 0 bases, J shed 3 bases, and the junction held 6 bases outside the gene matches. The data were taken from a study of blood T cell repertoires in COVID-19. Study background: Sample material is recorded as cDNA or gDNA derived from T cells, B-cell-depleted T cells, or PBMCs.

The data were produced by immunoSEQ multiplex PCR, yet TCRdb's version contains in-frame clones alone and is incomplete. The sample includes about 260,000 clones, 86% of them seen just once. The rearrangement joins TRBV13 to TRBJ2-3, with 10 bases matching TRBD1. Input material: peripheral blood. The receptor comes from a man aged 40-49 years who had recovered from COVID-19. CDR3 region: CASSLGGDRGGTDTQYF. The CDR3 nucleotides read TGTGCCAGCAGCTTAGGCGGGGACAGGGGAGGGACAGATACGCAGTATTTT. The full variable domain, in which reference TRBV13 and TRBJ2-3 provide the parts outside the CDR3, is AAGVIQSPRHLIKEKRETATLKCYPIPRHDTVYWYQQGPGQDPQFLISFYEKMQSDKGSIPDRFSAQQFSDYHSELNMSSLELGDSALYFCASSLGGDRGGTDTQYFGPGTRLTVL.